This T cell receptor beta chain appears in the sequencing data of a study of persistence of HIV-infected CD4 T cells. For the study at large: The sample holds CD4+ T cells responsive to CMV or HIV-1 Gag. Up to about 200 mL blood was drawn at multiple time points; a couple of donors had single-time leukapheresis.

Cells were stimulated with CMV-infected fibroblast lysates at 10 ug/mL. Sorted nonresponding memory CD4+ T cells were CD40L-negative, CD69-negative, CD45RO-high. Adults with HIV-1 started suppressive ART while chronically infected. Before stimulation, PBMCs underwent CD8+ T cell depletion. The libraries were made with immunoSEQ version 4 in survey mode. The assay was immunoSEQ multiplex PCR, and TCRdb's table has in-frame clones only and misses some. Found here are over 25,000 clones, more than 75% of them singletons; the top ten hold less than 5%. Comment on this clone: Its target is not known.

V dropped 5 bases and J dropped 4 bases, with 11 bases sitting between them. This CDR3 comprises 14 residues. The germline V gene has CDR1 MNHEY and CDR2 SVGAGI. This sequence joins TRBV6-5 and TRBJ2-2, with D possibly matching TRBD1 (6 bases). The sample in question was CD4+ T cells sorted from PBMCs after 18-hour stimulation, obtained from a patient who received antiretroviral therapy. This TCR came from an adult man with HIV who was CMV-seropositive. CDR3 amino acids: CASSNQQGTGELFF. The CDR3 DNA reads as TGTGCCAGCAGTAACCAACAGGGCACCGGGGAGCTGTTTTTT.